A selection of T cell receptor beta chains follows, all from one sample in a study of neurological immune-mediated disorders. TCRdb processed the 5' RACE reads anew with MiXCR; each CDR3 protein has one entry. Among some 30,000 distinct CDR3 sequences listed, about 12% were seen once. What was sequenced was PBMCs. The source is a woman aged 35 to 49 in good health. The CDR3 runs from the conserved cysteine through the conserved F or W. A D gene is named only where the DNA matches it firmly. A clone size is listed for some rows: how often the clone was seen (once, few, many), or a class if it is expanded.

d_gene,v_gene,abundance,j_gene,CDR3aa,CDR3nt
.,TRBV4-1,many,TRBJ1-4,CASSQYPGEGEKLFF,TGCGCCAGCAGCCAGTACCCAGGGGAAGGAGAAAAACTGTTTTTT
.,TRBV5-1,many,TRBJ2-2,CASSLGGATGELFF,TGCGCCAGCAGCTTGGGGGGCGCAACCGGGGAGCTGTTTTTT
TRBD1,TRBV20-1,many,TRBJ2-5,CSAGTAQETQYF,TGCAGTGCCGGGACAGCCCAAGAGACCCAGTACTTC
.,TRBV12-3/TRBV12-4,many,TRBJ2-3,CASSFTAGATDTQYF,TGTGCCAGCAGTTTCACCGCAGGGGCGACAGATACGCAGTATTTT
.,TRBV5-8,many,TRBJ2-1,CASSWDLQGQFF,TGTGCCAGCAGCTGGGACCTCCAGGGGCAGTTCTTC
TRBD1,TRBV5-1,.,TRBJ1-1,CASSIQAGTGGLWAFF,TGCGCCAGCAGCATCCAAGCCGGGACAGGGGGCTTGTGGGCTTTCTTT
.,TRBV5-6,many,TRBJ2-1,CASSSRQVTYNEQFF,TGTGCCAGCAGCTCCCGACAGGTTACCTACAATGAGCAGTTCTTC
.,TRBV4-3,many,TRBJ2-3,CASSQDVPGASTDTQYF,TGCGCCAGCAGCCAAGATGTCCCGGGCGCTAGCACAGATACGCAGTATTTT
.,TRBV25-1,many,TRBJ1-1,CASSDSPSDPNTEAFF,TGTGCCAGCAGCGACTCCCCGTCGGACCCGAACACTGAAGCTTTCTTT
.,TRBV9,many,TRBJ1-2,CASSARNYGYTF,TGTGCCAGCAGCGCAAGGAACTATGGCTACACCTTC
.,TRBV15,.,TRBJ1-5,CATSKGRGSNQPQHF,TGTGCCACCAGCAAAGGCAGGGGAAGCAATCAGCCCCAGCATTTT
.,TRBV28,many,TRBJ1-5,CASTPDGRGHQPQHF,TGTGCCAGCACCCCCGACGGTAGGGGACATCAGCCCCAGCATTTT
.,TRBV20-1,.,TRBJ2-7,CSANRGPYEQYF,TGCAGTGCTAACCGGGGGCCCTACGAGCAGTACTTC
.,TRBV6-4,many,TRBJ2-1,CASSEGTEAYNEQFF,TGTGCCAGCAGTGAGGGGACTGAAGCCTACAATGAGCAGTTCTTC
.,TRBV27,.,TRBJ2-3,CASSPHTRSSGRGTDTQYF,TGTGCCAGCAGTCCACATACTAGGAGTAGCGGACGTGGCACAGATACGCAGTATTTT
.,TRBV9,.,TRBJ2-2,CASSVGDILTGELFF,TGTGCCAGCAGCGTAGGAGACATACTCACCGGGGAGCTGTTTTTT
.,TRBV7-8,many,TRBJ2-6,CASSTSYGGANVLTF,TGTGCCAGCAGCACAAGCTACGGGGGGGCCAACGTCCTGACTTTC
.,TRBV6-5,many,TRBJ1-4,CASSSGPPEKLFF,TGTGCCAGCAGTTCGGGACCGCCGGAAAAACTGTTTTTT